One and the same sample provided the 30 T cell receptor beta chains below, sequenced in a study. TCRdb redid the calling of the RT-PCR reads with MiXCR, one entry per CDR3 protein. The table shows approximately 720,000 distinct CDR3 sequences, with approximately 15% occurring only once. Sequenced input: memory CD4+ T cells from blood. The receptors originated from a female donor in good health, serving as a healthy control.

Ten or more counts support this clonotype. The chain links TRBV5-6 to TRBJ2-1; D uncertain. Trimming left V 0 bases short and J 8 bases short, with 9 bases between. The germline CDR1 and CDR2 sequences are SGHDT and YYEEEE. The CDR3 covers 13 residues. The chain's CDR3 is CASSLARNDEQFF. In DNA form, the CDR3 reads TGTGCCAGCAGCTTGGCCAGGAACGATGAGCAGTTCTTC.

This clonotype was recorded at least ten times. CDR3 in amino acids: CASRAPGGHNQPQHF. The CDR3 region has the DNA TGTGCCAGCAGGGCCCCGGGGGGACACAATCAGCCCCAGCATTTT. This chain uses TRBV7-3 with TRBJ1-5; tentative D call: TRBD1 (6 bases). This CDR3 is built from 15 residues. Germline-derived CDR1 and CDR2 are SGHTA and FQGTGA. V gave up 6 bases and J gave up 3 bases, with 15 bases separating them.

The rearrangement links TRBV5-1 to TRBJ2-7; 11 nucleotides align to TRBD2. The germline V gene encodes CDR1 SGHRS and CDR2 YFSETQ. The ends lost 0 bases at V and 3 bases at J; junction bases unmatched: 5. This CDR3 has 16 residues. CDR3 protein: CASSLVPTSGNYEQYF. In DNA, the CDR3 is TGCGCCAGCAGCTTGGTACCGACTAGCGGGAACTACGAGCAGTACTTC.

There are a few counts of this clonotype. This chain uses TRBV20-1 with TRBJ2-1, with 7 bases identical to TRBD1. There are 16 residues in the CDR3. V shed 5 bases and J 0 bases; nucleotides not matched to a gene: 10. Germline V lookup: CDR1 DFQATT, CDR2 SNEGSKA (reference sequence). CDR3 sequence reads: CSAVTGALGSYNEQFF. CDR3 nucleotide sequence: TGCAGTGCTGTTACAGGGGCACTCGGCTCCTACAATGAGCAGTTCTTC.

This clonotype was seen a handful of times. The chain has TRBV30 and TRBJ1-2; D may be TRBD1 (6 bases). Between the trimmed V and J ends, which lost 2 bases and 4 bases, there was a span of 11 bases. The germline gives CDR1 GTSNPN, CDR2 SVGIG (reference sequence). The CDR3 has 13 residues. The CDR3 nucleotides read TGTGCCTGGAGTACCGGCAGGGGCTATGGCTACACCTTC. Amino acid sequence: CAWSTGRGYGYTF.

Notes on this clonotype: Since a much larger clone is just one base distant, this may be a read error. The V and J genes are TRBV6-5 and TRBJ2-7; 13 bases map to TRBD2. The germline V gene encodes CDR1 MNHEY and CDR2 SVGAGI. CDR3 length equals 14 residues. J gave up 5 bases and V 2 bases, and 0 bases lay outside the gene matches. The CDR3 loop is CASSYGLAGDEQYF. The CDR3 DNA reads TGTGCCAGCAGTTACGGACTAGCGGGAGACGAGCAGTACTTC.

The genes are TRBV27 and TRBJ1-2; no firm D call. V was clipped by 6 bases and J by 5 bases, with 16 bases between them. The CDR3 has 14 amino acids. The V gene's germline CDR1 is MNHEY and CDR2 SMNVEV (reference sequence). The CDR3 DNA sequence: TGTGCCAGCAGCCCCGGTTGGCGGGTTTATGGCTACACCTTC. This encodes CASSPGWRVYGYTF.

This clonotype showed up many times. V and J are TRBV7-8 and TRBJ2-2; 8 positions match TRBD2. The CDR3 has 15 residues. The germline V gene encodes CDR1 SGHVS and CDR2 FQNEAQ. The V gene end was trimmed by 4 bases and the J gene end by 6 bases; junction bases not matched to a gene: 7. The CDR3 sequence: CASSSRAGVPGELFF. CDR3 nucleotide sequence: TGTGCCAGCAGCTCTCGAGCGGGAGTCCCCGGGGAGCTGTTTTTT.

At least ten counts were recorded for this clonotype. Germline and junction disagree at one end, which may indicate a read error. This chain links TRBV20-1 with TRBJ2-5; a possible D gene is TRBD1 (6 bases). CDR1 DFQATT and CDR2 SNEGSKA come from the germline V gene (reference sequence). The CDR3 is 16 residues long. The CDR3 loop reads CSARDLGANLGAPLDF. CDR3 bases: TGCAGTGCTAGAGATCTGGGGGCGAATCTAGGGGCCCCTCTGGACTTC.

This clonotype was seen a few times. The chain recombines TRBV24-1 with TRBJ1-1, with D possibly TRBD1 on 5 matching bases. Germline loops: CDR1 KGHDR, CDR2 SFDVKD. CDR3 length: 15 amino acids. V lost 5 bases to trimming and J lost 0 bases, with 12 bases between them. The CDR3 sequence is CATSVPGPMNTEAFF. The CDR3 nucleotides are TGTGCCACCAGTGTACCGGGGCCGATGAACACTGAAGCTTTCTTT.

The chain recombines TRBV20-1 with TRBJ2-3; D is ambiguous. Trimming removed 5 bases at V and 2 bases at J, with 5 bases between. Germline CDR1 and CDR2: DFQATT and SNEGSKA (reference sequence). This CDR3 region has 11 residues. The CDR3 protein is CSAYYTDTQYF. The CDR3 DNA is TGCAGTGCTTACTACACAGATACGCAGTATTTT.

There are many counts of this clonotype. This chain connects TRBV6-5 to TRBJ1-1; a possible D gene is TRBD1 (6 bases). Germline-derived CDR1 and CDR2 are MNHEY and SVGAGI. The CDR3 runs to 13 residues. V dropped 6 bases and J dropped 0 bases, with 8 bases sitting between them. The CDR3: CASRRDMNTEAFF. The CDR3 DNA sequence: TGTGCCAGCAGGAGGGACATGAACACTGAAGCTTTCTTT.

This clonotype has ten or more counts. The chain couples TRBV10-3 to TRBJ2-2; no clear D. The germline V and J ends were trimmed by 10 bases and 0 bases, with 12 bases remaining between them. The germline V gene has CDR1 ENHRY and CDR2 SYGVKD. The CDR3 length is 14 residues. DNA for the CDR3: TGTGCCACCCGACATCCGGCGAACACCGGGGAGCTGTTTTTT. Translated, it gives CATRHPANTGELFF.

V is TRBV6-4 and J is TRBJ1-5, with D unresolved. This CDR3 has 15 amino acids. Per germline, CDR1 MRHNA and CDR2 SNTAGT. V was cut by 0 bases and J by 1 base, with 7 bases left in between. The CDR3 sequence is CASSDSVASNQPQHF. In DNA form, the CDR3 reads TGTGCCAGCAGTGACTCAGTTGCCAGCAATCAGCCCCAGCATTTT.

This clonotype was seen repeatedly, ten times or more. The V call is TRBV20-1, the J call TRBJ2-5, with a tentative D call TRBD2 (5 bases). The CDR3 runs to 12 residues. The germline V gene encodes CDR1 DFQATT and CDR2 SNEGSKA (reference sequence). The ends were cut back, 6 bases at V and 1 base at J, with 9 bases in the middle. This CDR3 reads CSARTVQETQYF. CDR3 DNA sequence: TGCAGTGCCCGGACTGTCCAAGAGACCCAGTACTTC.

This clonotype appeared a few times. At one of its ends the junction is not consistent with the germline gene, which may arise from a read error. The gene calls are TRBV29-1 and TRBJ2-1; D gene unclear. CDR1 and CDR2 (germline): SQVTM, ANQGSEA. CDR3 length: 11 amino acids. CDR3 DNA: TGCAGCGTTTCATTCAATTCGGAGCCGTTCTTC. This translates into CSVSFNSEPFF.

This clonotype has only a few counts. This rearrangement joins TRBV4-3 to TRBJ1-5; D is uncertain. Germline CDR1 is LGHNA and CDR2 is YSLEER. Trimming removed 5 bases from V and 5 bases from J, with 10 bases in between. The CDR3 length is 13 residues. The CDR3 sequence: CASSAGFYQPQHF. CDR3 nucleotides: TGCGCCAGCAGCGCCGGGTTTTATCAGCCCCAGCATTTT.

The V and J genes are TRBV27 and TRBJ2-3; 7 bases match TRBD2. The trim removed 7 bases at V and 1 base at J, leaving 8 bases unmatched. Germline V gives CDR1 MNHEY, CDR2 SMNVEV (reference sequence). The CDR3 loop spans 15 amino acids. The chain's CDR3 is CASKGFAGGTDTQYF. As DNA, the CDR3 is TGTGCCAGCAAAGGGTTTGCGGGAGGCACAGATACGCAGTATTTT.

This chain uses TRBV12-3 or TRBV12-4 with TRBJ2-7; D is ambiguous. V lost 4 bases, J lost 0 bases, and 16 bases lay in between. The CDR3 sequence is 16 residues long. As DNA, the CDR3 is TGTGCCAGCAGTTCAAGGAAGATCATCCACTCCTACGAGCAGTACTTC. It yields the protein CASSSRKIIHSYEQYF.

This rearrangement joins TRBV7-2 to TRBJ2-4; D remains ambiguous. Per germline, CDR1 SGHTA and CDR2 FQGNSA. The CDR3 is 13 residues long. Between the trimmed V and J ends, which lost 4 bases and 12 bases, there was a span of 16 bases. The CDR3 sequence: CASSSNYYTAQYF. For the CDR3, the DNA is TGTGCCAGCAGCTCCAACTACTATACGGCTCAGTACTTC. The whole variable domain, filled in from reference TRBV7-2 and TRBJ2-4, reads GAGVSQSPSNKVTEKGKDVELRCDPISGHTALYWYRQSLGQGLEFLIYFQGNSAPDKSGLPSDRFSAERTGGSVSTLTIQRTQQEDSAVYLCASSSNYYTAQYFGAGTRLSVL.

The chain carries TRBV19 and TRBJ2-5, with TRBD1 matching 8 bases. Per the germline V gene, CDR1 is LNHDA and CDR2 is SQIVND (reference sequence). V shed 6 bases and J 0 bases; nucleotides not matched to a gene: 6. This CDR3 has 15 amino acids. CDR3 residues: CASRKGQANQETQYF. The CDR3 DNA reads as TGTGCCAGTAGAAAGGGACAGGCCAACCAAGAGACCCAGTACTTC.

This clonotype has more than one count but fewer than ten. V is TRBV4-2 and J is TRBJ2-2; TRBD1 aligns across 7 bases. After removal of 4 bases from V and 3 bases from J, the junction contained 8 bases not matched to a gene. The germline gives CDR1 LGHNA, CDR2 YNFKEQ. This CDR3 has 16 amino acids. The CDR3 DNA reads as TGTGCCAGCAGCCGGGGCGACAGGGTGGACACCGGGGAGCTGTTTTTT. Its translation: CASSRGDRVDTGELFF.

This chain uses TRBV5-1 with TRBJ1-1, with D perhaps TRBD1 (6 bases). Germline V CDR1 and CDR2: SGHRS, YFSETQ. The V end was cut by 2 bases, the J end by 0 bases, with 14 bases between. The CDR3 covers 16 residues. The CDR3 loop is CASSLPGGGMNTEAFF. The CDR3 region has the DNA TGCGCCAGCAGCTTACCGGGAGGGGGGATGAACACTGAAGCTTTCTTT.

Only a few counts were recorded for this clonotype. The gene calls are TRBV5-1 and TRBJ2-3, with 7 bases matching TRBD1. The CDR3 extends over 16 amino acids. Germline values: CDR1 SGHRS, CDR2 YFSETQ. J was trimmed by 0 bases and V by 7 bases; bases with no gene match: 11. CDR3 in amino acids: CASAPGTAASTDTQYF. CDR3 coding DNA: TGCGCCAGCGCCCCGGGGACAGCCGCCAGCACAGATACGCAGTATTTT.

This clonotype has only a few counts. The chain has TRBV7-2 and TRBJ1-5; D might be TRBD1 (5 bases). The CDR3 has 15 amino acids. The germline CDR1 and CDR2 sequences are SGHTA and FQGNSA. V lost 1 base, J lost 6 bases, and 13 bases lay in between. CDR3 amino acids: CASSLEWGAGQPQHF. The CDR3 DNA is TGTGCCAGCAGCTTAGAATGGGGCGCCGGTCAGCCCCAGCATTTT.

V and J are TRBV6-1 and TRBJ2-7, with D tentatively TRBD1 or TRBD2 (6 bases each). CDR1 is MNHNS, CDR2 SASEGT, per germline. This CDR3 has 23 residues. The V and J ends lost 7 bases and 2 bases respectively, with 42 bases between them. The CDR3: CASMGAVNQPPCWRDLTTYEQYF. The CDR3 DNA follows: TGTGCCAGCATGGGGGCTGTGAATCAGCCCCCATGCTGGCGGGATCTGACCACCTACGAGCAGTACTTC.

The chain couples TRBV6-5 to TRBJ1-3; TRBD1 is a possible D gene (5 bases). Germline assignment: CDR1 MNHEY and CDR2 SVGAGI. The CDR3 spans 14 residues. Trimming shortened V by 7 bases and J by 3 bases, and 13 bases separated the two germline ends. The CDR3 region is CASTRGVNGNTIYF. The CDR3 DNA reads as TGTGCCAGCACCCGAGGGGTGAATGGAAACACCATATATTTT.

This rearrangement joins TRBV10-3 to TRBJ1-1; D unresolved. The germline V gene encodes CDR1 ENHRY and CDR2 SYGVKD. V was clipped by 2 bases and J by 0 bases, with 10 bases between them. The CDR3 has 15 residues. The CDR3 here is CAISEKEAMNTEAFF. Here the CDR3 DNA reads TGTGCCATCAGTGAGAAGGAGGCCATGAACACTGAAGCTTTCTTT.

This chain links TRBV7-2 with TRBJ2-7; 12 nucleotides agree with TRBD2. The CDR3 is 15 residues long. V dropped 3 bases and J dropped 3; count of bases not matched to a gene: 3. CDR1 is SGHTA, CDR2 FQGNSA, per germline. Here the CDR3 reads CASSFRTSGDYEQYF. Written as DNA, the CDR3 is TGTGCCAGCAGCTTCCGGACTAGCGGGGACTACGAGCAGTACTTC. The complete variable domain, with remaining parts taken from reference TRBV7-2 and TRBJ2-7, reads GAGVSQSPSNKVTEKGKDVELRCDPISGHTALYWYRQSLGQGLEFLIYFQGNSAPDKSGLPSDRFSAERTGGSVSTLTIQRTQQEDSAVYLCASSFRTSGDYEQYFGPGTRLTVT.

This clonotype has just a few counts. This chain connects TRBV5-1 to TRBJ2-7; D gene unclear. V was trimmed by 0 bases and J by 7 bases, leaving 11 bases between them. Germline assignment: CDR1 SGHRS and CDR2 YFSETQ. CDR3 size: 13 residues. As DNA, the CDR3 is TGCGCCAGCAGCTTGGTCCTCCTTGGGGAGCAGTACTTC. It is translated as CASSLVLLGEQYF.